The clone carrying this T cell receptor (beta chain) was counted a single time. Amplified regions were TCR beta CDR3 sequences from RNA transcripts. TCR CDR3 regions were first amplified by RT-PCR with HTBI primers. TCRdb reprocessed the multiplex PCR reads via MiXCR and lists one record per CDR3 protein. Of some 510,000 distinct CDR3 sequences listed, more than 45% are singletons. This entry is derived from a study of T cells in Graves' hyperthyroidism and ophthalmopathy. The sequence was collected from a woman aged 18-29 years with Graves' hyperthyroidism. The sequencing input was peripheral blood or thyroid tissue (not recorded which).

As DNA, the CDR3 is TGTGCCAGCAGCTTAAGTCGAGAAACGAACGAGCAGTACTTC. Protein: CASSLSRETNEQYF. The V gene is TRBV7-3, the J gene TRBJ2-7; D ambiguous. The CDR3 sequence is 14 residues long. CDR1 and CDR2 (germline): SGHTA, FQGTGA. V was clipped by 1 base and J by 5 bases, with 12 bases between them.